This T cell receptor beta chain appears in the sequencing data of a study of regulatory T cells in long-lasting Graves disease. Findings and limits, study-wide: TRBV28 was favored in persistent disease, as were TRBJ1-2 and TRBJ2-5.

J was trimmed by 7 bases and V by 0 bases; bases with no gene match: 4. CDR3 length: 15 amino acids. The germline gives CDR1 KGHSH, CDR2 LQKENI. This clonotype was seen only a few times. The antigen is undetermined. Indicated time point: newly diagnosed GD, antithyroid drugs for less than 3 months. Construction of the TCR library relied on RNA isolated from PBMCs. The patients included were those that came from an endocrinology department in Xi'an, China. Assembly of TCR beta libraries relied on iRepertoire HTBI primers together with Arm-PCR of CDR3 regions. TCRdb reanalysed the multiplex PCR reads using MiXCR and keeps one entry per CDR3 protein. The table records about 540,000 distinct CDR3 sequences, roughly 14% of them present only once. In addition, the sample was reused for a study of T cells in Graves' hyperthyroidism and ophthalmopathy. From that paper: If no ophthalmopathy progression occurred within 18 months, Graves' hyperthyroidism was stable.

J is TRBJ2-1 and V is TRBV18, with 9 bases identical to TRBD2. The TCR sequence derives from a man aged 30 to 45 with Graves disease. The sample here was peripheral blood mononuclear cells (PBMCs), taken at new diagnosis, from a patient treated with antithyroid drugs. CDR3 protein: CASSPPSGSTNEQFF. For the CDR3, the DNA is TGTGCCAGCTCACCACCTAGCGGGAGTACAAATGAGCAGTTCTTC.